What follows are 24 T cell receptor beta chains derived from one specimen sequenced in a study of control samples from healthy donors and cancer patients. Method: immunoSEQ multiplex PCR; TCRdb's copy keeps in-frame clones and lacks some. This sample has 100,000 to 130,000 clones, with approximately 82% found just once. Sequences were obtained from blood. The receptors were gathered from a man younger than 30 in good health.

The chain joins TRBV30 to TRBJ1-5; D is unclear. V lost 0 bases, J lost 0 bases, and 15 bases lay in between. Germline V CDR1 and CDR2: GTSNPN, SVGIG (reference sequence). This CDR3 region has 17 residues. The CDR3 spells CAWSVPQAAYSNQPQHF. As DNA, the CDR3 is TGTGCCTGGAGTGTGCCGCAGGCAGCCTATAGCAATCAGCCCCAGCATTTT.

This chain uses TRBV5-1 with TRBJ1-6; no definite D call. CDR1 and CDR2 from the germline V gene are SGHRS and YFSETQ. V gave up 2 bases and J gave up 7 bases, with 22 bases separating them. CDR3 length: 18 amino acids. CDR3 DNA: TGCGCCAGCAGCTTAGAGACATTGGCTGCAAATAAGAATTCACCCCTCCACTTT. This codes for CASSLETLAANKNSPLHF.

V and J are TRBV19 and TRBJ1-1; 12 nucleotides match TRBD1. CDR1 is LNHDA, CDR2 SQIVND, per germline (reference sequence). V trimming: 6 bases; J trimming: 5 bases; junction bases outside the gene matches: 10. The CDR3 covers 16 residues. CDR3 sequence reads: CASRRTGTGGETEAFF. The CDR3 coding sequence is TGTGCCAGTAGGAGGACCGGGACAGGGGGCGAGACTGAAGCTTTCTTT.

The chain uses TRBV21-1 and TRBJ1-2; the table's D call of TRBD1 was not tested on the DNA. TRBV21-1 is given as a pseudogene. The CDR3 spans 16 residues. CDR3 bases: TGTGCCAGCAGCCGTGGGAGGGACAGGGATTCGCATGGCTACACCTTC. It specifies CASSRGRDRDSHGYTF.

The gene calls are TRBV10-3 and TRBJ2-4; a weak D match, TRBD2 (6 bases). The CDR3 contains 15 residues. Germline CDR1 and CDR2: ENHRY and SYGVKD. The V and J ends lost 0 bases and 5 bases respectively, with 11 bases between them. In nucleotides, the CDR3 is TGTGCCATCAGTGAGTCGGGGGGACGGGAAAACATTCAGTACTTC. Amino acid sequence: CAISESGGRENIQYF.

The chain uses TRBV6-4 and TRBJ2-1; 10 nucleotides match TRBD2. The CDR3 covers 16 residues. From germline, CDR1 is MRHNA and CDR2 SNTAGT. J lost 4 bases, V lost 2 bases, and 5 bases had no gene match. The CDR3 reads CASSDRGAGGYNEQFF. CDR3 bases: TGTGCCAGCAGTGACCGGGGAGCGGGGGGGTACAATGAGCAGTTCTTC.

This chain joins TRBV14 and TRBJ1-2; 8 bases map to TRBD1. This CDR3 is built from 13 residues. Germline V CDR1 and CDR2: SGHDN, FVKESK. J gave up 6 bases and V 1 base, and 1 base lay outside the gene matches. Here the CDR3 reads CASSQGQGHGYTF. In DNA form, the CDR3 reads TGTGCCAGCAGCCAAGGACAGGGGCATGGCTACACCTTC.

The CDR3 DNA sequence: TGTGCCAGCAGTTTATGGAAGGGACCTAGCACAGATACGCAGTATTTT. This codes for CASSLWKGPSTDTQYF. This chain uses TRBV27 with TRBJ2-3; D may correspond to TRBD1 or TRBD2 (5 bases each). The germline V and J ends were trimmed by 1 base and 0 bases, with 11 bases remaining between them. CDR1 is MNHEY, CDR2 SMNVEV, per germline (reference sequence). This CDR3 is 16 amino acids long.

The chain carries TRBV3-1 (or the pseudogene TRBV3-2) and TRBJ1-2, with TRBD1 matching 8 bases. The germline V gene encodes CDR1 LGHDT and CDR2 YNNKEL (reference sequence). CDR3 size: 14 residues. V shed 5 bases, J shed 4 bases, and the junction held 6 bases outside the gene matches. CDR3 protein: CASSRAGGIYGYTF. As DNA, the CDR3 is TGTGCCAGCAGCAGGGCAGGGGGCATCTATGGCTACACCTTC.

V usage is TRBV6-5 and J usage is TRBJ2-7; TRBD1 aligns across 8 bases. The germline V gene encodes CDR1 MNHEY and CDR2 SVGAGI. Trimming took 6 bases from V and 1 from J; bases not matched to a gene: 5. CDR3 length equals 14 residues. This CDR3 reads CASSWTGTSYEQYF. The CDR3 bases are TGTGCCAGCAGCTGGACAGGGACGTCCTACGAGCAGTACTTC.

The CDR3 reads CASSLGQGRGYTF. The DNA of the CDR3 is TGTGCCAGCAGTTTGGGACAGGGCAGGGGCTACACCTTC. The chain employs TRBV12-3 or TRBV12-4 and TRBJ1-2; 9 nucleotides align to TRBD1. V gave up 3 bases and J gave up 8 bases; unmatched junction bases: 4. This CDR3 region has 13 residues.

This clone was observed at least ten times. The V gene is TRBV29-1, the J gene TRBJ1-2, with D hard to call. Germline V gives CDR1 SQVTM, CDR2 ANQGSEA. CDR3 length: 13 amino acids. V was shortened by 1 base and J by 1 base, with 7 bases between the two germline ends. The CDR3 is CSVEGGDNYGYTF. CDR3 in DNA: TGCAGCGTTGAAGGGGGAGATAACTATGGCTACACCTTC.

The rearrangement joins TRBV19 to TRBJ2-3; TRBD2 matches at 7 bases. The CDR3 runs 14 residues. Trimming removed 3 bases from V and 4 bases from J; junction bases left unmatched: 4. Looked up from germline, CDR1 is LNHDA and CDR2 is SQIVND (reference sequence). CDR3 loop: CASSMAGVSDTQYF. The CDR3 DNA is TGTGCCAGTAGTATGGCGGGAGTCTCAGATACGCAGTATTTT.

The chain links TRBV6-5 to TRBJ1-4; TRBD1 might be the D (5 bases). With 5 bases removed from V and 6 bases from J, the gap between germline ends came to 16 bases. Germline V gene sequence: CDR1 MNHEY, CDR2 SVGAGI. CDR3 size: 15 residues. CDR3: CASSKQARGYEKLFF. The CDR3 nucleotides are TGTGCCAGCAGTAAACAGGCTCGAGGGTATGAAAAACTGTTTTTT.

The chain carries TRBV6-5 and TRBJ1-2, with TRBD1 matching 7 bases. V gave up 6 bases and J gave up 8 bases; unmatched junction bases: 9. Germline V lookup: CDR1 MNHEY, CDR2 SVGAGI. The CDR3 extends over 13 amino acids. The CDR3 coding sequence is TGTGCCAGCAGATCCCCAGGGGGGCCAGGCTACACCTTC. Its protein product is CASRSPGGPGYTF.

The chain recombines TRBV6-2 or TRBV6-3 with TRBJ2-7, with D unresolved. This CDR3 is 11 amino acids long. V shed 0 bases and J shed 7 bases, with 4 bases lying between them. Germline lookup yields CDR1 MNHEY and CDR2 SVGEGT. The CDR3 region is CASSYSGEQYF. The CDR3 bases are TGTGCCAGCAGTTACTCGGGGGAGCAGTACTTC.

The genes are TRBV2 and TRBJ2-1; maybe TRBD2 (6 bases). V was cut by 7 bases and J by 0 bases, with 13 bases left in between. The CDR3 loop spans 15 amino acids. Germline loops: CDR1 SNHLY, CDR2 FYNNEI. The CDR3 bases are TGTGCCAGCATGGCTGGGGGGTCCTCCTACAATGAGCAGTTCTTC. Encoded protein: CASMAGGSSYNEQFF.

This sequence joins TRBV23-1 and TRBJ1-5; D is uncertain. TRBV23-1 is reported as an ORF; its role is uncertain. V was clipped by 3 bases and J by 0 bases, with 24 bases between them. CDR3 length equals 20 residues. CDR3 region: CASSQSPVEVGRYSNQPQHF. For the CDR3, the DNA is TGCGCCAGCAGTCAGTCCCCGGTTGAAGTAGGGAGATATAGCAATCAGCCCCAGCATTTT.

The gene calls are TRBV7-2 and TRBJ1-4; D not resolved. V lost 4 bases and J 4 bases, leaving 10 bases between the germline ends. Per germline, CDR1 SGHTA and CDR2 FQGNSA. The CDR3 consists of 14 residues. In DNA form, the CDR3 reads TGTGCCAGCAGCTGGGGAGGGCTTAATGAAAAACTGTTTTTT. As protein: CASSWGGLNEKLFF.

This chain links TRBV6-5 with TRBJ1-6, with D hard to call. The CDR3 sequence is 14 residues long. Trimming removed 5 bases at V and 0 bases at J, with 5 bases between. CDR1 and CDR2 (germline): MNHEY, SVGAGI. Here the CDR3 reads CASSRSSYNSPLHF. CDR3 DNA: TGTGCCAGCAGTCGAAGCTCCTATAATTCACCCCTCCACTTT.

V usage is TRBV6-2 or TRBV6-3 and J usage is TRBJ2-1; perhaps TRBD1 as D (5 bases). This CDR3 spans 15 amino acids. CDR1 MNHEY and CDR2 SVGEGT come from the germline V gene. Between the trimmed V and J ends, which lost 4 bases and 3 bases, there was a span of 13 bases. The CDR3 loop is CASSSPSRVYNEQFF. The CDR3 nucleotides read TGTGCCAGCAGTTCCCCTTCCAGGGTCTACAATGAGCAGTTCTTC.

The V and J genes are TRBV5-1 and TRBJ2-5; TRBD1 matches at 9 bases. V was pared by 8 bases and J by 3 bases, with 5 bases of the junction left unmatched. Looked up from germline, CDR1 is SGHRS and CDR2 is YFSETQ. CDR3 length: 13 amino acids. The CDR3 sequence: CASQRQGEETQYF. The CDR3 coding sequence is TGCGCCAGTCAGAGACAGGGGGAAGAGACCCAGTACTTC.

The chain links TRBV5-1 to TRBJ2-1; D is ambiguous. The CDR3 consists of 15 residues. The germline V gene encodes CDR1 SGHRS and CDR2 YFSETQ. Trimming cost V 3 bases and J 0 bases, with 10 bases left between them. The CDR3 coding sequence is TGCGCCAGCAGCTCCTTGACGAGCTCCTACAATGAGCAGTTCTTC. Translating gives CASSSLTSSYNEQFF.

The chain recombines TRBV19 with TRBJ1-2; 8 positions match TRBD1. There are 16 residues in the CDR3. The V gene end was trimmed by 5 bases and the J gene end by 6 bases; junction bases not matched to a gene: 14. CDR1 is LNHDA, CDR2 SQIVND, per germline (reference sequence). In DNA, the CDR3 is TGTGCCAGTAGTCTACTTCCCGGACAGGGAGAAAATGGCTACACCTTC. It is translated as CASSLLPGQGENGYTF.